This T cell receptor beta chain was retrieved from a study of regulatory T cells in long-lasting Graves disease. Study-wide findings and caveats: Persistent Graves' patients possessed reduced TCR diversity relative to recently diagnosed ones. Examination was confined to peripheral blood, excluding thyroid tissue.

Described time point: newly diagnosed GD, antithyroid drugs for less than 3 months. The TCR library used RNA extracted from PBMCs. Germline V CDR1 and CDR2: SGHDN, FVKESK. V lost 0 bases to trimming and J lost 8 bases, with 11 bases between them. The CDR3 runs 14 residues. Arm-PCR of CDR3 regions and iRepertoire HTBI primers were used to build TCR beta libraries. MiXCR was run by TCRdb on the multiplex PCR reads, yielding one entry per CDR3 protein. The data contain 350,000 to 550,000 distinct CDR3 sequences, approximately 15% of them singletons. As to this clonotype: Its target is not known.

These data were also filed under a second study, of T cells in Graves' hyperthyroidism and ophthalmopathy. Per that study: HTBI primers were used for first-round RT-PCR of the TCR CDR3. Most clonotypes that expanded in the thyroid above 0.001 also showed up in blood.

The sequencing here drew on peripheral blood mononuclear cells (PBMCs), taken at new diagnosis, from a patient treated with antithyroid drugs. The TCR sequence derives from a woman in her 30s with Graves disease. The chain employs TRBV14 and TRBJ2-1, with a possible D match to TRBD2 (7 bases). CDR3 nucleotides: TGTGCCAGCAGCCAAGATCGGGGGGCCTATGAGCAGTTCTTC. It translates to CASSQDRGAYEQFF.